The rows below give T cell receptor beta chains drawn from one sample of a study of T cell responses to AZD1222 COVID-19 vaccine. Here immunoSEQ multiplex PCR was the method, and the copy in TCRdb shows in-frame clones only, minus some. The data contain about 57,000 clones, 85% of them singletons. The sample was peripheral blood, taken on day 0 of AZD1222 vaccination. The receptors derive from an adult in good health. CDR3s include the opening cysteine and the closing phenylalanine or tryptophan. A D gene is named only where the DNA matches it firmly. The size of a clone is reported for some rows only, either as once, few or many, or as a class for expanded clones.

15	-	TRBV5-1	TRBJ1-5	-	TGCGCCAGCAGATTCGAGGGGGATGACAATCAGCCCCAGCATTTT	CASRFEGDDNQPQHF
13	TRBD1	TRBV19	TRBJ1-1	few	TGTGCCAGCGGGACAGGGTCATCCACTGAAGCTTTCTTT	CASGTGSSTEAFF
16	-	TRBV30	TRBJ1-3	-	TGTGCCTGGAGTGTACTCCCCTCGAGCTCTGGAAACACCATATATTTT	CAWSVLPSSSGNTIYF
15	-	TRBV18	TRBJ2-6	-	TGTGCCAGCTCACCCCGGGCCTCTGGGGCCAACGTCCTGACTTTC	CASSPRASGANVLTF
15	TRBD2	TRBV2	TRBJ2-5	-	TGTGCCAGCAGTTTCCTAGCGGGGGGGCGGGAGACCCAGTACTTC	CASSFLAGGRETQYF
17	TRBD1	TRBV4-2	TRBJ1-2	-	TGTGCCAGCAGCCAAATATTCCGGGACAGGGACCGATATGGCTACACCTTC	CASSQIFRDRDRYGYTF
16	-	TRBV3-1/TRBV3-2	TRBJ1-6	-	TGTGCCAGCAGCCCTCGGTACCCGGAAAGGAATTCACCCCTCCACTTT	CASSPRYPERNSPLHF
16	-	TRBV7-8	TRBJ1-1	-	TGTGCCAGCAGCTTAGACCCCCTGGGGGGGAACACTGAAGCTTTCTTT	CASSLDPLGGNTEAFF
14	-	TRBV27	TRBJ1-5	-	TGTGCCAGCCGCTCGGAGTCGGAGAATCAGCCCCAGCATTTT	CASRSESENQPQHF
14	TRBD1	TRBV6-1	TRBJ1-6	-	TGTGCCAGTTATGTCACAGGGGGCGACTCACCCCTCCACTTT	CASYVTGGDSPLHF
14	TRBD1	TRBV6-1	TRBJ1-5	-	TGTGCCAGCAGTGATTCGACAGGGTGGCAGCCCCAGCATTTT	CASSDSTGWQPQHF
12	-	TRBV19	TRBJ1-3	-	TGTGCCAGTAGTATTAGGGGAAACACCATATATTTT	CASSIRGNTIYF
14	-	TRBV19	TRBJ1-1	-	TGTGCCAGTAGCCAATCCCCGGTGAACACTGAAGCTTTCTTT	CASSQSPVNTEAFF
16	-	TRBV12-5	TRBJ2-4	-	TGTGCTAGTGGTTTGGGGTCTGCTTTCCAAGCGGGCATTCAGTACTTC	CASGLGSAFQAGIQYF
15	-	TRBV9	TRBJ1-2	-	TGTGCCAGCAGCCCCTTGGGGGAGGCCCGGATAGGCTACACCTTC	CASSPLGEARIGYTF
15	-	TRBV27	TRBJ1-5	-	TGTGCCAGCAGGATCGACAGATTAACTAATCAGCCCCAGCATTTT	CASRIDRLTNQPQHF
16	TRBD1	TRBV7-2	TRBJ1-3	-	TGTGCCAGCAGCTTGTACAGGGGGGACTCTGGAAACACCATATATTTT	CASSLYRGDSGNTIYF
14	-	TRBV6-5	TRBJ1-1	-	TGTGCCAGCAGTAGACGGAACACGAACACTGAAGCTTTCTTT	CASSRRNTNTEAFF
16	TRBD1	TRBV12-5	TRBJ1-3	-	TGTGCTAGTGGTATCGGACAGGGAGTCTCTGGAAACACCATATATTTT	CASGIGQGVSGNTIYF
12	-	TRBV2	TRBJ2-1	few	TGTGCCACTCGGCAGAGGGGCAATGAGCAGTTCTTC	CATRQRGNEQFF
16	-	TRBV5-4	TRBJ1-4	-	TGTGCCAGCAGCTTGGGCCCCCGACCCGGGGGTGAAAAACTGTTTTTT	CASSLGPRPGGEKLFF
12	-	TRBV5-1	TRBJ1-1	-	TGCGCCAGCAGCGTCAGAGACTCTGAAGCTTTCTTT	CASSVRDSEAFF
15	-	TRBV28	TRBJ1-5	-	TGTGCCAGCAGGCCGCTCGGCAGGCTCAATCAGCCCCAGCATTTT	CASRPLGRLNQPQHF
16	-	TRBV21-1	TRBJ2-2	once	TGTGCCAGCAGCAAGGGACTAGCGGATAACACCGGGGAGCTGTTTTTT	CASSKGLADNTGELFF
14	-	TRBV11-2	TRBJ2-7	-	TGTGCCAGCAGCTTAACCACTGGAGCCTACGAGCAGTACTTC	CASSLTTGAYEQYF
13	-	TRBV7-3	TRBJ1-1	-	TGTGCCAGCAGCTCTTCCGGAGGCACTGAAGCTTTCTTT	CASSSSGGTEAFF
15	TRBD1	TRBV9	TRBJ2-1	-	TGTGCCAGCAGCAACCGGGACAGGCCATACAATGAGCAGTTCTTC	CASSNRDRPYNEQFF
10	-	TRBV12-3/TRBV12-4	TRBJ2-2	-	TGTGCCAGCGCCTCAACGAGGCTGTTTTTT	CASASTRLFF
16	-	TRBV19	TRBJ1-5	-	TGTGCCAGTAGTATAGACCTCATAGGGGGGATTCAGCCCCAGCATTTT	CASSIDLIGGIQPQHF
18	TRBD2	TRBV5-1	TRBJ2-3	-	TGCGCCAGCAGCTCCCGACTAGCGGGGGGGCGCTTCACAGATACGCAGTATTTT	CASSSRLAGGRFTDTQYF
14	-	TRBV19	TRBJ1-2	-	TGTGCCAGTAGTATTGGGGGGCTAAACTATGGCTACACCTTC	CASSIGGLNYGYTF
15	-	TRBV19	TRBJ2-7	-	TGTGCCAGTAGAACCACCGGGACCGCGATCTACGAGCAGTACTTC	CASRTTGTAIYEQYF
12	-	TRBV6-5	TRBJ1-2	once	TGTGCCTGCCACGGAGGGGGCTATGGCTACACCTTC	CACHGGGYGYTF
17	-	TRBV4-1	TRBJ2-2	-	TGCGCCAGCAGCCATCCATGGGGCGGGGCGAACACCGGGGAGCTGTTTTTT	CASSHPWGGANTGELFF
15	-	TRBV6-5	TRBJ1-3	-	TGTGCCAGCAGTCCTCCCGGGACAACCGGAAACACCATATATTTT	CASSPPGTTGNTIYF
15	-	TRBV5-1	TRBJ1-6	-	TGCGCCAGCAGCGGAGGCGACCTGGGTAATTCACCCCTCCACTTT	CASSGGDLGNSPLHF
13	-	TRBV30	TRBJ1-1	-	TGTGCCTGTGCGGGACACACCAACACTGAAGCTTTCTTT	CACAGHTNTEAFF
15	-	TRBV5-4	TRBJ2-1	-	TGTGCCAGCAGCGGAGGCTCCAGGGGCTACAATGAGCAGTTCTTC	CASSGGSRGYNEQFF
11	-	TRBV21-1	TRBJ2-2	-	TGTGCCAGCCTAGCTCCCGGGGAGCTGTTTTTT	CASLAPGELFF
15	-	TRBV5-1	TRBJ1-1	-	TGCGCCAGCAGCTTGGGTTGGTCTCGGAACACTGAAGCTTTCTTT	CASSLGWSRNTEAFF
14	-	TRBV25-1	TRBJ2-5	-	TGTGCCAGCAGTGAACTCAGGGTGCGGGAGACCCAGTACTTC	CASSELRVRETQYF
13	-	TRBV5-1	TRBJ2-7	-	TGCGCCAGCAGCTTGACCGATACCTACGAGCAGTACTTC	CASSLTDTYEQYF
11	-	TRBV20-1	TRBJ2-7	-	TGCAGTGCTAAGCGGACTTACGAGCAGTACTTC	CSAKRTYEQYF
15	TRBD1	TRBV12-5	TRBJ2-5	-	TGTGCTAGTGGTTTGGGGGACAGGCCCCCCGAGACCCAGTACTTC	CASGLGDRPPETQYF
15	-	TRBV19	TRBJ2-2	-	TGTGCCAGTATGGCGGGGCAGTTTTACACCGGGGAGCTGTTTTTT	CASMAGQFYTGELFF
19	TRBD1	TRBV7-2	TRBJ1-5	-	TGTGCCAGCAGCCCAAACCCGGGACAGGGGGCGATGGTCAATCAGCCCCAGCATTTT	CASSPNPGQGAMVNQPQHF
15	TRBD1	TRBV12-5	TRBJ2-2	-	TGTGCTAGTGGTTTGAAGACAGGGAGCATCGGGGAGCTGTTTTTT	CASGLKTGSIGELFF
16	TRBD1	TRBV14	TRBJ2-7	-	TGTGCCAGCAGCCCACTGCCAGGGACAGGGTCCTACGAGCAGTACTTC	CASSPLPGTGSYEQYF
17	-	TRBV2	TRBJ1-1	-	TGTGCCAGCAGTGATTCGTACGGAGCGAACATGAACACTGAAGCTTTCTTT	CASSDSYGANMNTEAFF
12	TRBD1	TRBV6-5	TRBJ2-7	few	TGTGCCAGCAGACAGACAGGGCGGGAGCAGTACTTC	CASRQTGREQYF
19	TRBD2	TRBV4-2	TRBJ2-2	-	TGTGCCAGCAGCCAAGGCTCGGGACTAGCGGGGGGGAACACCGGGGAGCTGTTTTTT	CASSQGSGLAGGNTGELFF
13	-	TRBV29-1	TRBJ2-3	-	TGCAGCGTTGGGGTGATGAGCACAGATACGCAGTATTTT	CSVGVMSTDTQYF
18	-	TRBV28	TRBJ2-4	-	TGTGCCAGCAGTCTGGGAGCCCTAGGGGCGCTTGCCAAAAACATTCAGTACTTC	CASSLGALGALAKNIQYF
14	-	TRBV7-8	TRBJ2-7	-	TGTGCCAGCAGCTTAGAGCGGAGCTCCTACGAGCAGTACTTC	CASSLERSSYEQYF
15	-	TRBV4-1	TRBJ1-5	-	TGCGCCAGCAGCCAAGATGCGGGGGGATATCAGCCCCAGCATTTT	CASSQDAGGYQPQHF
14	-	TRBV18	TRBJ1-1	-	TGTGCCAGCTCACCGTTACAGTCAAACACTGAAGCTTTCTTT	CASSPLQSNTEAFF
13	-	TRBV28	TRBJ1-2	-	TGTGCCAGCAGTTTTACAGAAAACTATGGCTACACCTTC	CASSFTENYGYTF
15	TRBD2	TRBV6-1	TRBJ2-5	-	TGTGCCAGCAGTGAGTGGCTAGCGGGGGCAGGGACCCAGTACTTC	CASSEWLAGAGTQYF